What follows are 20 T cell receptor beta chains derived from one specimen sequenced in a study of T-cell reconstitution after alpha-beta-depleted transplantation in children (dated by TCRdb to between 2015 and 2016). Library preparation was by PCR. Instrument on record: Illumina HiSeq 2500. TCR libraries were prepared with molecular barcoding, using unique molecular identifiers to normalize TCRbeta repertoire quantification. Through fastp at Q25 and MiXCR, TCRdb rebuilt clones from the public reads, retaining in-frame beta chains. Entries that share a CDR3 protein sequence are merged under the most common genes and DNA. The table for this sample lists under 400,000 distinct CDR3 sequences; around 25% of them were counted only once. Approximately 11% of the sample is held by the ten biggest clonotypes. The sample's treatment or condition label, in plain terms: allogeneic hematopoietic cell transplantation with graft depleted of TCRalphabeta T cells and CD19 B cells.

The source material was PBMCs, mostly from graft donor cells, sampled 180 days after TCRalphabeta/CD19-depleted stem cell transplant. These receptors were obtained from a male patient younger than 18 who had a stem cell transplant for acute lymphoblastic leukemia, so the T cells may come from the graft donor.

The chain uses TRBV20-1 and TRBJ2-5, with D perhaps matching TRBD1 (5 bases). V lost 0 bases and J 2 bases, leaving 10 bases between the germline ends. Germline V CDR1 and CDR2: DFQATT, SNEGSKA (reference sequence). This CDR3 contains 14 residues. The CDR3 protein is CSARERRGQETQYF. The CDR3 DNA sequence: TGCAGTGCTAGAGAGAGAAGGGGACAAGAGACCCAGTACTTC.

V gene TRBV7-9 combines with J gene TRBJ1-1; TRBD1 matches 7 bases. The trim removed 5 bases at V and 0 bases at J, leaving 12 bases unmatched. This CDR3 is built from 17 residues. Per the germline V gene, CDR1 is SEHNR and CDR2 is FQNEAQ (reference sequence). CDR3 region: CASSPPRQGSLNTEAFF. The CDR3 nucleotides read TGTGCCAGCAGCCCCCCTAGACAGGGAAGTTTGAACACTGAAGCTTTCTTT.

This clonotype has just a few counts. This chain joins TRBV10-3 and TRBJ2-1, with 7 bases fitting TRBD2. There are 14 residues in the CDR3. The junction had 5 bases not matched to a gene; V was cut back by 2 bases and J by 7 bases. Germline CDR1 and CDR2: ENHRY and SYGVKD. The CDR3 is CAISEGRERNEQFF. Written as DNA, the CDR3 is TGTGCCATCAGTGAGGGGCGGGAGCGGAATGAGCAGTTCTTC.

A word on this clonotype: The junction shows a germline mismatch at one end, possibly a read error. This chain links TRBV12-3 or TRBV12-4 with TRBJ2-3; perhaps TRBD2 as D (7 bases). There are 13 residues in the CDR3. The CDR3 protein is CASIAGAGDTRYF. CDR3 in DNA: TGTGCCAGCATTGCAGGGGCGGGAGATACGCGGTATTTT.

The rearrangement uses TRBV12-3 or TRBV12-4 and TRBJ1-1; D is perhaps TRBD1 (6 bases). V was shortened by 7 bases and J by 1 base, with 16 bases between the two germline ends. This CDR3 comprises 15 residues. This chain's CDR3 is CASIRRGQTNTEAFF. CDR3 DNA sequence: TGTGCCAGCATCCGTCGAGGACAGACGAACACTGAAGCTTTCTTT.

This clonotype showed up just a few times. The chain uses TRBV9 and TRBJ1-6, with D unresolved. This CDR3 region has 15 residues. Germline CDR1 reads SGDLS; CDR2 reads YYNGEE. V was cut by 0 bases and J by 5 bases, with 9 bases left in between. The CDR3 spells CASSVGRRHNSPLHF. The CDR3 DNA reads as TGTGCCAGCAGCGTAGGCAGGCGGCATAATTCACCCCTCCACTTT. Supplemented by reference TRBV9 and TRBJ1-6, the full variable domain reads DSGVTQTPKHLITATGQRVTLRCSPRSGDLSVYWYQQSLDQGLQFLIQYYNGEERAKGNILERFSAQQFPDLHSELNLSSLELGDSALYFCASSVGRRHNSPLHFGNGTRLTVT.

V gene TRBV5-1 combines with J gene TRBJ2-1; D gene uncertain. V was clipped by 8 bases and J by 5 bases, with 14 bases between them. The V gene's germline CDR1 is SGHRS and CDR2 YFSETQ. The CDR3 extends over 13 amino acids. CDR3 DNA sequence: TGCGCCAGTTGGTGGCGGTCGCACAATGAGCAGTTCTTC. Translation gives CASWWRSHNEQFF.

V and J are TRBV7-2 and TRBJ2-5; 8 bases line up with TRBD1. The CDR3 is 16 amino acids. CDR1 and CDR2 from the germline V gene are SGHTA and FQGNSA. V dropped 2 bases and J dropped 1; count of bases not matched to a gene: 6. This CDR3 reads CASSLTTGGSQETQYF. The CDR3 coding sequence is TGTGCCAGCAGCTTAACTACAGGGGGGAGCCAAGAGACCCAGTACTTC.

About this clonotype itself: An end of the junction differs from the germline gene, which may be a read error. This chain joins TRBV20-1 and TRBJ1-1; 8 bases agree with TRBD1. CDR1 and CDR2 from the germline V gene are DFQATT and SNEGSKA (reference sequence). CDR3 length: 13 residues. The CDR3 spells CSSRDRGYTEAFF. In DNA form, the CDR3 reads TGCAGTTCTAGAGACAGGGGCTACACTGAAGCTTTCTTT.

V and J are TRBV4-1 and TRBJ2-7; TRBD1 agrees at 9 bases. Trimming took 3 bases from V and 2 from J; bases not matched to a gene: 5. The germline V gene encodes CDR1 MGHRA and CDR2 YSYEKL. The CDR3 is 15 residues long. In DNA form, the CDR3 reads TGCGCCAGCAGCCACCCCGGGACAGGGACCTACGAGCAGTACTTC. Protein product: CASSHPGTGTYEQYF.

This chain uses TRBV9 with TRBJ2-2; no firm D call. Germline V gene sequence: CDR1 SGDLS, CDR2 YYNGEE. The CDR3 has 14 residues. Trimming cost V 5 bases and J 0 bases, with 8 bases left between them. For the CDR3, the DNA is TGTGCCAGCAGTGAGCACTCGAACACCGGGGAGCTGTTTTTT. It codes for CASSEHSNTGELFF.

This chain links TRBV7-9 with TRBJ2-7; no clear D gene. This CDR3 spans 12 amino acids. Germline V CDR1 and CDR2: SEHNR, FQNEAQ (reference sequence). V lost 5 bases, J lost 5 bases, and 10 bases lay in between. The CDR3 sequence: CASSTTPNEQYF. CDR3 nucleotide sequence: TGTGCCAGCAGCACGACCCCAAACGAGCAGTACTTC. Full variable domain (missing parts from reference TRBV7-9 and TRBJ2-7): DTGVSQNPRHKITKRGQNVTFRCDPISEHNRLYWYRQTLGQGPEFLTYFQNEAQLEKSRLLSDRFSAERPKGSFSTLEIQRTEQGDSAMYLCASSTTPNEQYFGPGTRLTVT.

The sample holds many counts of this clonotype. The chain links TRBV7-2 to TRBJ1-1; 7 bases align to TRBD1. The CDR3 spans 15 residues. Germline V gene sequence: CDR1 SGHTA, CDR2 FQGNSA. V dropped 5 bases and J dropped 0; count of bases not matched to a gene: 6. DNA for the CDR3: TGTGCCAGCAGCCCTGGACAGGTATTGAACACTGAAGCTTTCTTT. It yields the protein CASSPGQVLNTEAFF.

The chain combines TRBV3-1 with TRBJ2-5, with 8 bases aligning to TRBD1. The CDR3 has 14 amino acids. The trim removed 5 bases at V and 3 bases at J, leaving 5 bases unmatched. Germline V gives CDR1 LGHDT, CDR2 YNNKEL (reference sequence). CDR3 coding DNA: TGTGCCAGCAGCTCCCGGACAGGGAAAGAGACCCAGTACTTC. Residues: CASSSRTGKETQYF.

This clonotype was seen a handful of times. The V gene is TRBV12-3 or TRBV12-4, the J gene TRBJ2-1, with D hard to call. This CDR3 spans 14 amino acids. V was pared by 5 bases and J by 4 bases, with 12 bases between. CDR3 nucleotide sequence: TGTGCCAGCAGTCCTACCTCCGGTTACAATGAGCAGTTCTTC. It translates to CASSPTSGYNEQFF.

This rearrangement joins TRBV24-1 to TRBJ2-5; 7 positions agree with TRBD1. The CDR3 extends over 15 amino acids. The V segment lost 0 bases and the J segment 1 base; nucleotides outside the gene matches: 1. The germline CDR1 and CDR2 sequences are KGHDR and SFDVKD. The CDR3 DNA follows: TGTGCCACCAGTGATTTGAACAGGGGCCAAGAGACCCAGTACTTC. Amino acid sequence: CATSDLNRGQETQYF.

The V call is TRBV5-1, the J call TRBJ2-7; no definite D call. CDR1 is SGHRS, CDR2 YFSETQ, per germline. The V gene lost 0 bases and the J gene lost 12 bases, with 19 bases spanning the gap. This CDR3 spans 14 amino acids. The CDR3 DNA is TGCGCCAGCAGCTTGGCCCTAGAATTTAGGATTCTGTACTTC. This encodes CASSLALEFRILYF. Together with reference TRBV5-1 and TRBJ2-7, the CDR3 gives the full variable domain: KAGVTQTPRYLIKTRGQQVTLSCSPISGHRSVSWYQQTPGQGLQFLFEYFSETQRNKGNFPGRFSGRQFSNSRSEMNVSTLELGDSALYLCASSLALEFRILYFGPGTRLTVT.

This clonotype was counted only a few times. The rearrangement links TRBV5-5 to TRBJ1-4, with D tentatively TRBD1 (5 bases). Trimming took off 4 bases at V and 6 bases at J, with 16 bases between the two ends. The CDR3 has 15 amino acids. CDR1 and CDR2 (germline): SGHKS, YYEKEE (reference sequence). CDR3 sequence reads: CASSPSRQYHEKLFF. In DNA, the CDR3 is TGTGCCAGCAGCCCCTCCAGACAGTATCATGAAAAACTGTTTTTT.

The CDR3 nucleotides read TGTGCCAGCAGCTCAAGGGACAGCTTTAACACCGGGGAGCTGTTTTTT. Translating it yields CASSSRDSFNTGELFF. The V and J genes are TRBV7-3 and TRBJ2-2; TRBD1 agrees at 7 bases. Germline assignment: CDR1 SGHTA and CDR2 FQGTGA. V shed 4 bases and J 2 bases; nucleotides not matched to a gene: 7. This CDR3 contains 16 residues.

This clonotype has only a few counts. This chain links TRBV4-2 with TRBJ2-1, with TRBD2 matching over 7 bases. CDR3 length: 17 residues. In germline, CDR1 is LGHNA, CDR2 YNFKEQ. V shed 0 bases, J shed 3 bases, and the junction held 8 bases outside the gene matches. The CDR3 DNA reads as TGTGCCAGCAGCCAAGAGGGGAGCGGGATGGGCTACAATGAGCAGTTCTTC. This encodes CASSQEGSGMGYNEQFF.